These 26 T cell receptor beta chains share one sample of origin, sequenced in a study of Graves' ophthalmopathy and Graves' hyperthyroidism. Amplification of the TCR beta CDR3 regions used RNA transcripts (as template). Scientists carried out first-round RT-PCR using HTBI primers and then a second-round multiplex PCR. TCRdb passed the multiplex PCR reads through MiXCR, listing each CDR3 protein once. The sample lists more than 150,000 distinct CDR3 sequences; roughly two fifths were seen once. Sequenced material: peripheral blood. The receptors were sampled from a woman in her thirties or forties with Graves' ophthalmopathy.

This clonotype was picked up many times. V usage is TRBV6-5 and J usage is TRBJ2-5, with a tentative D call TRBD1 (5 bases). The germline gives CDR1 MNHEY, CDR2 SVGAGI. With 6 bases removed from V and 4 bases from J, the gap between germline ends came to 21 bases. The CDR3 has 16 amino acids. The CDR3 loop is CASRLRQGAHTETQYF. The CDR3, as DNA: TGTGCCAGCAGATTACGCCAGGGCGCGCATACAGAGACCCAGTACTTC.

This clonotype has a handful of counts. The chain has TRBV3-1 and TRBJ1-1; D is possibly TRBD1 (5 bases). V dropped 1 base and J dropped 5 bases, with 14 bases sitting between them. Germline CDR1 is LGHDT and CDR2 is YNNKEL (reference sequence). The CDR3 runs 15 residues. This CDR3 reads CASSQGWGGNTEAFF. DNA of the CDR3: TGTGCCAGCAGCCAAGGTTGGGGGGGTAATACTGAAGCTTTCTTT.

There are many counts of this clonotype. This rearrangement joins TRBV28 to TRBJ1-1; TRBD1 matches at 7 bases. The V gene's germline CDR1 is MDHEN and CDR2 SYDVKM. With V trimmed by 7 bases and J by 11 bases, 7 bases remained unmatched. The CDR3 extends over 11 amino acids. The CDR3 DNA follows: TGTGCCAGCATCCAGACAGGGAGTGCTTTCTTT. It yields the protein CASIQTGSAFF.

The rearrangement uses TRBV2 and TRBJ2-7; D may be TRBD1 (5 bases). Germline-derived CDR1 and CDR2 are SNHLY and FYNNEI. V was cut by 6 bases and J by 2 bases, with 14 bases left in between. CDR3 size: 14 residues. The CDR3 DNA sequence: TGTGCCAGCAGCTCCGACAGAATAACCTACGAGCAGTACTTC. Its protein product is CASSSDRITYEQYF.

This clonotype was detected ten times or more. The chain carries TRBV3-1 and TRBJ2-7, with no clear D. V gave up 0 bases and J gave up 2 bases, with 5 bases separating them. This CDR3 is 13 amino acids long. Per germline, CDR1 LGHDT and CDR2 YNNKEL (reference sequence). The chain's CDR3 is CASSQEFTYEQYF. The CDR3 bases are TGTGCCAGCAGCCAAGAGTTCACCTACGAGCAGTACTTC.

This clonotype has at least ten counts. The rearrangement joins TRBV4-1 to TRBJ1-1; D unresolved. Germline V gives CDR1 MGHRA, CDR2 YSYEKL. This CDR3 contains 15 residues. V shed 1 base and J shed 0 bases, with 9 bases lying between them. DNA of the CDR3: TGCGCCAGCAGCCAAGGCGCCTTTCTGAACACTGAAGCTTTCTTT. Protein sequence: CASSQGAFLNTEAFF.

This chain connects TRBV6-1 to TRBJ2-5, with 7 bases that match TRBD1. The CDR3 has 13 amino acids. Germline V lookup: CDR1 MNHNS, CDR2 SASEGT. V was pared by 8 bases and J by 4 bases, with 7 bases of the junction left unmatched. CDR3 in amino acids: CASCRGFRETQYF. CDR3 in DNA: TGTGCCAGCTGCAGGGGGTTTCGAGAGACCCAGTACTTC.

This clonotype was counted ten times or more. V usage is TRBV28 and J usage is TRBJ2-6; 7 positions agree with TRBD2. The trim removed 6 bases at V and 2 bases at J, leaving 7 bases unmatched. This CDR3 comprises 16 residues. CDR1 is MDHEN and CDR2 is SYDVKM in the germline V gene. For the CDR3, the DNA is TGTGCCAGCAGGATGGGAGGGGATGCTGGGGCCAACGTCCTGACTTTC. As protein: CASRMGGDAGANVLTF.

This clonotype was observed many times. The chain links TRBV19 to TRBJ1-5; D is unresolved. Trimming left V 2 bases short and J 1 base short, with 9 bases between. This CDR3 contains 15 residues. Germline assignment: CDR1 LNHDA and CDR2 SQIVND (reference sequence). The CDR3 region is CASSIWGSSNQPQHF. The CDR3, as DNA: TGTGCCAGTAGTATATGGGGATCCAGCAATCAGCCCCAGCATTTT.

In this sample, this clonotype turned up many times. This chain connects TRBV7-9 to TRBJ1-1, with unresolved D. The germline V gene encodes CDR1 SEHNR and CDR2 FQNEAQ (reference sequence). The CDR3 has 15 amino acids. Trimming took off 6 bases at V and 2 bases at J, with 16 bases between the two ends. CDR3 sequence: CASSYPVIFNTEAFF. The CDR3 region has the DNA TGTGCCAGCAGTTACCCGGTCATTTTTAACACTGAAGCTTTCTTT.

The CDR3 sequence is CASSLSRFVGYTF. The CDR3 DNA reads TGTGCCAGCAGTCTCAGCCGTTTCGTTGGCTACACCTTC. This chain uses TRBV27 with TRBJ1-2, with D unresolved. Trimming removed 5 bases at V and 7 bases at J, with 14 bases between. Germline CDR1 MNHEY, CDR2 SMNVEV (reference sequence). The CDR3 is 13 amino acids.

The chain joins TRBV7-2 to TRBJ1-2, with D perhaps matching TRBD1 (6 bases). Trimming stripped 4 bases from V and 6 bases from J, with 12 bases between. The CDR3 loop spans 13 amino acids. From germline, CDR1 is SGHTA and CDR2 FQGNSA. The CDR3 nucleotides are TGTGCCAGCAGCTCAGTGGGGGGCGATGGCTACACCTTC. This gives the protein CASSSVGGDGYTF.

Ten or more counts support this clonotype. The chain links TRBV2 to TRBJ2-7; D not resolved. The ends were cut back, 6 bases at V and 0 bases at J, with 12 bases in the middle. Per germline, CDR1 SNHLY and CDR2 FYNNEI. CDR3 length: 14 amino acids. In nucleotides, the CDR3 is TGTGCCAGCAGATCTGACGCGGACTCCTACGAGCAGTACTTC. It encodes CASRSDADSYEQYF.

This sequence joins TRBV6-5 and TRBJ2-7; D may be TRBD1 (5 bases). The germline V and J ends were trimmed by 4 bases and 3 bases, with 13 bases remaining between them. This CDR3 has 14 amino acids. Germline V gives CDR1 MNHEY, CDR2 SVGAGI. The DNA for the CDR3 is TGTGCCAGCAGTTCCCGACAGTCCCACTACGAGCAGTACTTC. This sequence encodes CASSSRQSHYEQYF.

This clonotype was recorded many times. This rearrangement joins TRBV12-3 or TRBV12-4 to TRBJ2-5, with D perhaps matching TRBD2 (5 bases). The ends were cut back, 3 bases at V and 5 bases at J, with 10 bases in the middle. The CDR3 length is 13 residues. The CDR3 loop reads CASSFTGDETQYF. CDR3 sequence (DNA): TGTGCCAGCAGTTTCACCGGGGATGAGACCCAGTACTTC.

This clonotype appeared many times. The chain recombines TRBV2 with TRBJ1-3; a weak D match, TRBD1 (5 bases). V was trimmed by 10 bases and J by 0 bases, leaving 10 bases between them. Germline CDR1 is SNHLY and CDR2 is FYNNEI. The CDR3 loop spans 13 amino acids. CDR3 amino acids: CANRPTSGNTIYF. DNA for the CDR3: TGTGCCAACAGGCCCACCTCTGGAAACACCATATATTTT.

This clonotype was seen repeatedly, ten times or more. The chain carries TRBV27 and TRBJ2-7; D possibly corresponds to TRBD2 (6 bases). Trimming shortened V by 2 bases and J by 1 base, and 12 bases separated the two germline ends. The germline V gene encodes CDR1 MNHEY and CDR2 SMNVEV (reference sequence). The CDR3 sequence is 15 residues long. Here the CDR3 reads CASSLAGYVSYEQYF. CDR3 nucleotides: TGTGCCAGCAGTTTAGCGGGATATGTGTCCTACGAGCAGTACTTC.

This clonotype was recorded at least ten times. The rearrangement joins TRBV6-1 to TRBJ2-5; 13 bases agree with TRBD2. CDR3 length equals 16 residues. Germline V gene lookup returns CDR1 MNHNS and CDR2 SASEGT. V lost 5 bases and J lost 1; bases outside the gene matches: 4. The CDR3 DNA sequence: TGTGCCAGCAGTCGGACTAGCGGGGGCCTCCAAGAGACCCAGTACTTC. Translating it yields CASSRTSGGLQETQYF.

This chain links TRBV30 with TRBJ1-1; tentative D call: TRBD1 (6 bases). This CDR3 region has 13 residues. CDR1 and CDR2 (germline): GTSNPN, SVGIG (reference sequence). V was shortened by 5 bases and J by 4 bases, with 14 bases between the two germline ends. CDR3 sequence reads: CAWQKGGVTEAFF. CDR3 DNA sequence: TGTGCCTGGCAAAAAGGGGGGGTCACTGAAGCTTTCTTT.

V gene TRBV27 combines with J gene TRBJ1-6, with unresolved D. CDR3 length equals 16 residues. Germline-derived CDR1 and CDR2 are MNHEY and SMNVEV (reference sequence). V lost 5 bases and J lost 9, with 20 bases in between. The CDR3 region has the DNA TGTGCCAGCAGTAGCGACGGATTAGGCGGCGGTTCACCCCTCCACTTT. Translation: CASSSDGLGGGSPLHF.

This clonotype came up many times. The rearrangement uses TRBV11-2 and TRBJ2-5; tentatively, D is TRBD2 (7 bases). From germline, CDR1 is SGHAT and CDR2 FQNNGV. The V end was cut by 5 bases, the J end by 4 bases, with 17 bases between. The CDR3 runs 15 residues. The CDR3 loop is CASSPLRGAGETQYF. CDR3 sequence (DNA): TGTGCCAGCAGCCCACTCCGGGGGGCCGGAGAGACCCAGTACTTC.

CDR3 protein: CAAGTGMEETQYF. DNA for the CDR3: TGTGCCGCCGGTACGGGCATGGAAGAGACCCAGTACTTC. This rearrangement joins TRBV6-1 to TRBJ2-5, with unresolved D. Germline V lookup: CDR1 MNHNS, CDR2 SASEGT. V was trimmed by 11 bases and J by 3 bases, leaving 16 bases between them. CDR3 size: 13 residues.

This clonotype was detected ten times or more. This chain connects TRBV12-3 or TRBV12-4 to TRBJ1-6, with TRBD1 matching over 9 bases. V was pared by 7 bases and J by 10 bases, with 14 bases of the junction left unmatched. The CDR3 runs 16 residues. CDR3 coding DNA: TGTGCCAGCACCCGGGACAGGGACATCGCAGGCTCACCCCTCCACTTT. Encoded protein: CASTRDRDIAGSPLHF.

DNA of the CDR3: TGCGCCAGCAGCTTGGGGCAGGGTTGGTCCTACGAGCAGTACTTC. Translated: CASSLGQGWSYEQYF. This rearrangement joins TRBV5-1 to TRBJ2-7; D is possibly TRBD1 (5 bases). Trimming shortened V by 0 bases and J by 1 base, and 11 bases separated the two germline ends. Germline V lookup: CDR1 SGHRS, CDR2 YFSETQ. The CDR3 extends over 15 amino acids.

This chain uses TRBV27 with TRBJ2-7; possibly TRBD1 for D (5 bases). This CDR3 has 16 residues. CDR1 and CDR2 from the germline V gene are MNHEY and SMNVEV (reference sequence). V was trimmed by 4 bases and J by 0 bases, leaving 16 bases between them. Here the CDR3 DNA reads TGTGCCAGCAGTTACGCAGACAGTAGGAGCTCCTACGAGCAGTACTTC. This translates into CASSYADSRSSYEQYF.

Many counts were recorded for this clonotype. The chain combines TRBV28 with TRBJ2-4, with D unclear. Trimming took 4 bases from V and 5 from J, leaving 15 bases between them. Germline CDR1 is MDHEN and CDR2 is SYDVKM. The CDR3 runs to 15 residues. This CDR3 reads CASSSSSGSQNIQYF. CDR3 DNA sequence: TGTGCCAGCAGTTCTTCTTCTGGTAGCCAAAACATTCAGTACTTC.